Shown below are 23 T cell receptor beta chains from a single sample sequenced in a study of T cell clonotyping in hematopoietic cell transplantation. Described time point: recipient sample about 28 days before transplant, after cytoreduction. Generated by immunoSEQ multiplex PCR, the TCRdb table keeps only in-frame clones and is missing some. The repertoire includes about 36,000 clones, over 85% of them detected once, and about 1.5% sits in the top ten. The material sequenced was peripheral blood mononuclear cells, taken before stem cell transplant. All receptors derive from a man in his forties or fifties with chronic myeloid leukemia. Some clones in this sample may be carry-over from other donors' samples.

This chain links TRBV5-4 with TRBJ1-5; D is unclear. From germline, CDR1 is SGHNT and CDR2 YYREEE (reference sequence). The V and J ends lost 0 bases and 5 bases respectively, with 6 bases between them. This CDR3 has 13 amino acids. The CDR3 DNA reads as TGTGCCAGCAGCTTGGGGGCAGATCAGCCCCAGCATTTT. It translates to CASSLGADQPQHF.

The genes are TRBV5-1 and TRBJ1-1; 7 nucleotides align to TRBD1. The V gene end was trimmed by 0 bases and the J gene end by 3 bases; junction bases not matched to a gene: 8. The CDR3 runs 16 residues. The germline gives CDR1 SGHRS, CDR2 YFSETQ. The CDR3 nucleotides read TGCGCCAGCAGCTTGGGAAACAGGGGTCCCTACACTGAAGCTTTCTTT. Amino acids: CASSLGNRGPYTEAFF.

V is TRBV7-9 and J is TRBJ2-5, with a weak D call TRBD1 (5 bases). Germline CDR1 reads SEHNR; CDR2 reads FQNEAQ (reference sequence). The CDR3 consists of 15 residues. V lost 4 bases to trimming and J lost 5 bases, with 17 bases between them. The CDR3: CASSWGNFSRETQYF. The CDR3 DNA sequence: TGTGCCAGCAGCTGGGGCAATTTCTCAAGGGAGACCCAGTACTTC.

The genes are TRBV28 and TRBJ2-3, with TRBD1 identical over 9 bases. J was trimmed by 3 bases and V by 7 bases; bases with no gene match: 5. This CDR3 has 14 amino acids. The V gene's germline CDR1 is MDHEN and CDR2 SYDVKM. In DNA form, the CDR3 reads TGTGCCAGCACCTCGGGACAGGGAACAGATACGCAGTATTTT. Translating it yields CASTSGQGTDTQYF.

This chain links TRBV4-3 with TRBJ2-5; no clear D gene. Trimming stripped 1 base from V and 1 base from J, with 4 bases between. The CDR3 has 13 amino acids. Germline CDR1 and CDR2: LGHNA and YSLEER. The CDR3 DNA sequence: TGCGCCAGCAGCCAAGCGAGCCAAGAGACCCAGTACTTC. Amino acid sequence: CASSQASQETQYF.

The chain carries TRBV11-1 and TRBJ1-1; D perhaps matches TRBD1 (6 bases). Germline assignment: CDR1 SGHAT and CDR2 FQDESV (reference sequence). This CDR3 has 14 residues. V was clipped by 0 bases and J by 2 bases, with 7 bases between them. CDR3 amino acids: CASSLARGNTEAFF. As DNA, the CDR3 is TGTGCCAGCAGCTTAGCCAGGGGTAACACTGAAGCTTTCTTT.

The gene calls are TRBV6-5 and TRBJ1-6; 8 bases agree with TRBD1. The CDR3 contains 15 residues. The germline V gene encodes CDR1 MNHEY and CDR2 SVGAGI. With 3 bases clipped from V and 7 bases from J, the junction kept 5 bases outside the gene matches. The CDR3: CASSYQGAGNSPLHF. The DNA for the CDR3 is TGTGCCAGCAGTTATCAGGGGGCGGGAAATTCACCCCTCCACTTT.

The V and J genes are TRBV5-8 and TRBJ2-3; 7 bases are shared with TRBD2. The CDR3 extends over 14 amino acids. Germline V gene data show CDR1 as SGHTS and CDR2 as YDEGEE. V lost 4 bases, J lost 4 bases, and 6 bases stayed unmatched. The DNA for the CDR3 is TGTGCCAGCAGCGGACTAGTCGGTCCAGATACGCAGTATTTT. This sequence encodes CASSGLVGPDTQYF.

This rearrangement joins TRBV30 to TRBJ1-1; D is unresolved. Trimming cost V 4 bases and J 0 bases, with 12 bases left between them. The CDR3 totals 14 residues. The germline CDR1 and CDR2 sequences are GTSNPN and SVGIG (reference sequence). The CDR3 coding sequence is TGTGCCTGGATTCGTTCGGCGATGAACACTGAAGCTTTCTTT. Amino acid sequence: CAWIRSAMNTEAFF.

This chain joins TRBV5-6 and TRBJ1-2; the D is unclear. The CDR3 runs 14 residues. V lost 3 bases, J lost 4 bases, and 13 bases lay in between. Germline CDR1 reads SGHDT; CDR2 reads YYEEEE. CDR3 in DNA: TGTGCCAGCAGCTCCAAGCGAGGGCTCTATGGCTACACCTTC. As protein: CASSSKRGLYGYTF.

The rearrangement joins TRBV30 to TRBJ1-1; D unresolved. Germline lookup yields CDR1 GTSNPN and CDR2 SVGIG (reference sequence). V dropped 3 bases and J dropped 7 bases, with 6 bases sitting between them. The CDR3 contains 10 residues. The CDR3 reads CAWSQIEAFF. The CDR3 DNA reads TGTGCCTGGAGCCAGATTGAAGCTTTCTTT.

The CDR3 loop reads CASTQGGGGYTF. The CDR3 region has the DNA TGTGCCAGCACCCAAGGAGGGGGCGGCTACACCTTC. The V gene is TRBV6-5, the J gene TRBJ1-2; TRBD1 matches at 7 bases. Losses at the gene ends were 7 bases for V and 8 bases for J; bases not matched to a gene: 7. Germline V gene lookup returns CDR1 MNHEY and CDR2 SVGAGI. This CDR3 has 12 amino acids.

The chain has TRBV5-1 and TRBJ2-3; 9 bases map to TRBD1. V shed 0 bases, J shed 4 bases, and the junction held 9 bases outside the gene matches. Germline lookup yields CDR1 SGHRS and CDR2 YFSETQ. The CDR3 is 17 amino acids. The CDR3 loop reads CASSLASGTGIPDTQYF. The CDR3 coding sequence is TGCGCCAGCAGCTTGGCTTCCGGGACAGGGATCCCAGATACGCAGTATTTT.

The V call is TRBV6-6, the J call TRBJ1-1; D gene ambiguous. Germline CDR1 MNHNY, CDR2 SVGAGI (reference sequence). V was pared by 6 bases and J by 2 bases, with 10 bases between. The CDR3 consists of 13 residues. CDR3 amino acids: CASRPTANTEAFF. For the CDR3, the DNA is TGTGCCAGCAGACCCACAGCTAACACTGAAGCTTTCTTT.

The V and J genes are TRBV13 and TRBJ2-7; TRBD1 aligns across 10 bases. This CDR3 is built from 14 residues. V was clipped by 3 bases and J by 4 bases; unmatched bases: 3. The germline gives CDR1 PRHDT, CDR2 FYEKMQ (reference sequence). DNA of the CDR3: TGTGCCAGCAGCTTGACAGGGGGCGGATACGAGCAGTACTTC. Translating gives CASSLTGGGYEQYF.

This chain links TRBV29-1 with TRBJ2-5, with D maybe TRBD2 (6 bases). There are 12 residues in the CDR3. Germline CDR1 and CDR2: SQVTM and ANQGSEA. V was clipped by 6 bases and J by 3 bases, with 11 bases between them. DNA for the CDR3: TGCAGCGTAGGCGGGATGGAAGAGACCCAGTACTTC. It codes for CSVGGMEETQYF.

This clone was recorded only once. The rearrangement uses TRBV9 and TRBJ1-1, with 11 nucleotides matching TRBD1. Unmatched junction bases numbered 4, after V lost 0 bases and J lost 6 bases. The CDR3 totals 15 residues. The germline gives CDR1 SGDLS, CDR2 YYNGEE. CDR3 sequence (DNA): TGTGCCAGCAGCGTAGGTGGACAGGGGGCATCTGAAGCTTTCTTT. Encoded protein: CASSVGGQGASEAFF.

The chain combines TRBV9 with TRBJ2-5, with 9 positions matching TRBD2. Trimming removed 2 bases from V and 1 base from J; junction bases left unmatched: 3. Looked up from germline, CDR1 is SGDLS and CDR2 is YYNGEE. The CDR3 runs to 15 residues. The chain's CDR3 is CASSVDSGGQETQYF. DNA for the CDR3: TGTGCCAGCAGCGTTGATAGCGGGGGCCAAGAGACCCAGTACTTC.

This chain links TRBV5-6 with TRBJ2-5, with TRBD2 matching over 8 bases. Per the germline V gene, CDR1 is SGHDT and CDR2 is YYEEEE. V shed 0 bases and J 13 bases; nucleotides not matched to a gene: 5. The length of the CDR3 is 12 residues. CDR3 loop: CASSLASGGGYF. Written as DNA, the CDR3 is TGTGCCAGCAGCTTGGCCTCGGGAGGGGGGTACTTC.

The chain combines TRBV19 with TRBJ1-5; D is ambiguous. V dropped 6 bases and J dropped 0 bases, with 12 bases sitting between them. The CDR3 is made up of 15 amino acids. Germline assignment: CDR1 LNHDA and CDR2 SQIVND (reference sequence). CDR3 bases: TGTGCCAGTAGCCCGGGCAGCCTTAGCAATCAGCCCCAGCATTTT. This codes for CASSPGSLSNQPQHF.

V and J are TRBV5-4 and TRBJ2-1; 7 nucleotides align to TRBD2. CDR3 length: 13 residues. Germline CDR1 reads SGHNT; CDR2 reads YYREEE (reference sequence). With V trimmed by 5 bases and J by 3 bases, 2 bases remained unmatched. The CDR3 loop is CASRAGSYNEQFF. The CDR3 DNA is TGTGCCAGCAGAGCGGGGAGCTACAATGAGCAGTTCTTC.

This chain uses TRBV11-2 with TRBJ1-6, with 9 bases matching TRBD1. Germline V lookup: CDR1 SGHAT, CDR2 FQNNGV. The CDR3 is 15 residues long. V trimming: 5 bases; J trimming: 8 bases; junction bases outside the gene matches: 7. CDR3 in amino acids: CASSLDRGGDSPLHF. The CDR3 nucleotides are TGTGCCAGCAGCCTGGACAGGGGAGGAGATTCACCCCTCCACTTT.

The V gene is TRBV28, the J gene TRBJ1-2; D remains unclear. CDR3 length equals 12 residues. V was trimmed by 7 bases and J by 2 bases, leaving 8 bases between them. CDR1 is MDHEN, CDR2 SYDVKM, per germline. The CDR3 protein is CASNAGNYGYTF. The CDR3 DNA reads TGTGCCAGCAATGCTGGGAACTATGGCTACACCTTC.